This T cell receptor beta chain stems from a study of blood T cells in healthy people across ages. Study-wide findings and caveats: Age brought a roughly linear fall in TCR beta diversity measured per million T cells.

For the second PCR, which ran for about 7 to 12 cycles, a sample-barcoded 5' primer and a J-beta primer mix were used. TCRdb passed the 5' RACE reads through MiXCR, listing each CDR3 protein once. The repertoire has 550,000 to 650,000 distinct CDR3 sequences, about 29% of them found once; the top ten carry approximately 3.5%. Note on this clonotype: Its specificity is not known.

The length of the CDR3 is 16 residues. V lost 9 bases and J lost 1; bases outside the gene matches: 14. The sample also formed part of further work on T cells of mothers and their children. That paper adds: All RNA that had been extracted was used for cDNA synthesis at approximately 1.5 ug per 15 ul.

This clonotype originated in a boy aged 2 to 10 in good health. The sequenced sample was blood. The chain is built from TRBV12-3 or TRBV12-4 and TRBJ1-2, with 7 bases fitting TRBD1. This chain's CDR3 is CASLGTGTAINYGYTF. In DNA form, the CDR3 reads TGTGCCAGTTTAGGAACTGGGACAGCAATTAACTATGGCTACACCTTC.